These 28 T cell receptor beta chains originate from one sample sequenced in a study of patients and donors after allogeneic stem cell transplantation. In TCRdb, the RT-PCR reads were re-called with MiXCR into one record per CDR3 protein. The repertoire includes approximately 20,000 distinct CDR3 sequences, around 5% of them detected once, and approximately 42% sits in the top ten. The sequencing sample was made of blood, either unsorted or a sorted T cell fraction (not recorded which). The origin of the receptors is a human donor who was either an allogeneic HSCT recipient or a stem cell or donor lymphocyte infusion donor (not recorded which). It is not recorded whose cells these are; they may come from a transplant donor.

This clonotype was observed at least ten times. The chain carries TRBV7-9 and TRBJ2-1; maybe TRBD2 (5 bases). The CDR3 spans 13 residues. CDR1 SEHNR and CDR2 FQNEAQ come from the germline V gene (reference sequence). With 10 bases removed from V and 1 base from J, the gap between germline ends came to 11 bases. The CDR3 DNA reads as TGTGCCACGAGGACTGATTCCTACAATGAGCAGTTCTTC. It is translated as CATRTDSYNEQFF.

This clonotype was seen many times. The V call is TRBV12-3 or TRBV12-4, the J call TRBJ2-5; 7 nucleotides match TRBD2. Losses at the gene ends were 4 bases for V and 5 bases for J; bases not matched to a gene: 4. There are 13 residues in the CDR3. The CDR3 DNA reads as TGTGCCAGCAGTTGGGGAGGGATTGAGACCCAGTACTTC. Translated, it gives CASSWGGIETQYF.

CDR3 coding DNA: TGTGCCAGCAGTCCACTTAGGGGTCAAGGTGGAGGGGAATTAGATACGCAGTATTTT. It translates to CASSPLRGQGGGELDTQYF. This chain connects TRBV12-3 or TRBV12-4 to TRBJ2-3; TRBD2 might be the D (6 bases). Trimming pared 5 bases from V and 5 bases from J, leaving 29 bases between. The CDR3 runs 19 residues.

This clonotype was recorded at least ten times. The genes are TRBV20-1 and TRBJ2-1, with 9 positions matching TRBD2. The germline CDR1 and CDR2 sequences are DFQATT and SNEGSKA (reference sequence). The J segment lost 7 bases and the V segment lost 0 bases, leaving 7 bases of the junction unmatched. The CDR3 covers 15 residues. This CDR3 is CSAREGTSWANEQFF. The CDR3 DNA sequence: TGCAGTGCTAGAGAAGGGACTAGCTGGGCGAATGAGCAGTTCTTC.

The chain carries TRBV7-9 and TRBJ1-3; D remains ambiguous. The germline V gene has CDR1 SEHNR and CDR2 FQNEAQ (reference sequence). The CDR3 contains 14 residues. The V and J ends lost 2 bases and 0 bases respectively, with 5 bases between them. The CDR3 sequence: CASSLTVSGNTIYF. In nucleotides, the CDR3 is TGTGCCAGCAGCTTAACGGTCTCTGGAAACACCATATATTTT. Full variable domain (remainder filled in from reference TRBV7-9 and TRBJ1-3): DTGVSQNPRHKITKRGQNVTFRCDPISEHNRLYWYRQTLGQGPEFLTYFQNEAQLEKSRLLSDRFSAERPKGSFSTLEIQRTEQGDSAMYLCASSLTVSGNTIYFGEGSWLTVV.

The chain links TRBV7-3 to TRBJ2-1; 8 nucleotides line up with TRBD2. The germline V gene has CDR1 SGHTA and CDR2 FQGTGA. CDR3 size: 17 residues. Trimming at V came to 5 bases and at J to 0 bases, leaving 9 bases not matched to a gene. CDR3 residues: CASSPVGAGGSYNEQFF. For the CDR3, the DNA is TGTGCCAGCAGCCCCGTGGGGGCGGGGGGCTCCTACAATGAGCAGTTCTTC.

By share, this clonotype counts as medium-sized. The rearrangement uses TRBV7-9 and TRBJ1-1; no clear D gene. Deletions cut 3 bases from V and 4 bases from J, with 9 bases between. The CDR3 extends over 13 amino acids. Germline assignment: CDR1 SEHNR and CDR2 FQNEAQ (reference sequence). The DNA for the CDR3 is TGTGCCAGCAGCTTGGAGGGCGCCACTGAAGCTTTCTTT. Translation: CASSLEGATEAFF.

The gene calls are TRBV28 and TRBJ2-3; 10 bases agree with TRBD2. Unmatched junction bases numbered 13, after V lost 5 bases and J lost 2 bases. Germline V gene data show CDR1 as MDHEN and CDR2 as SYDVKM. This CDR3 contains 18 residues. In nucleotides, the CDR3 is TGTGCCAGCAGTAATATTAGCGGGAGGCCTCACCTCACAGATACGCAGTATTTT. This translates into CASSNISGRPHLTDTQYF. The entire variable domain, with the rest obtained from reference TRBV28 and TRBJ2-3, is as follows: DVKVTQSSRYLVKRTGEKVFLECVQDMDHENMFWYRQDPGLGLRLIYFSYDVKMKEKGDIPEGYSVSREKKERFSLILESASTNQTSMYLCASSNISGRPHLTDTQYFGPGTRLTVL.

This clonotype was counted many times. The rearrangement links TRBV7-9 to TRBJ2-1; D may be TRBD1 (5 bases). Germline CDR1 is SEHNR and CDR2 is FQNEAQ (reference sequence). The CDR3 has 12 amino acids. Trimming shortened V by 5 bases and J by 7 bases, and 9 bases separated the two germline ends. CDR3 sequence: CASSRRQNEQFF. CDR3 sequence (DNA): TGTGCCAGCAGCCGCCGACAGAATGAGCAGTTCTTC. The whole variable domain, remainder taken from reference TRBV7-9 and TRBJ2-1, is DTGVSQNPRHKITKRGQNVTFRCDPISEHNRLYWYRQTLGQGPEFLTYFQNEAQLEKSRLLSDRFSAERPKGSFSTLEIQRTEQGDSAMYLCASSRRQNEQFFGPGTRLTVL.

Ten or more counts support this clonotype. The CDR3 nucleotides are TGTGCCAGCAGGGGGGGCGGAGCTAGCGGGATCTACGAGCAGTACTTC. This codes for CASRGGGASGIYEQYF. V is TRBV28 and J is TRBJ2-7; 9 bases are a match to TRBD2. Germline V gene lookup returns CDR1 MDHEN and CDR2 SYDVKM. CDR3 length equals 16 residues. Trimming removed 6 bases from V and 3 bases from J; junction bases left unmatched: 12.

The rearrangement joins TRBV7-9 to TRBJ1-1, with 7 bases that match TRBD1. The ends lost 4 bases at V and 3 bases at J; junction bases unmatched: 2. The CDR3 runs 13 residues. CDR1 and CDR2 (germline): SEHNR, FQNEAQ (reference sequence). The CDR3 DNA reads as TGTGCCAGCAGCTCCAGGGGGGACACTGAAGCTTTCTTT. Translating it yields CASSSRGDTEAFF.

This clonotype was found many times. The chain has TRBV7-9 and TRBJ1-2; D remains ambiguous. Germline-derived CDR1 and CDR2 are SEHNR and FQNEAQ (reference sequence). The CDR3 is made up of 14 amino acids. With 1 base removed from V and 4 bases from J, the gap between germline ends came to 10 bases. The CDR3 protein is CASSLEGRVYGYTF. The CDR3 DNA is TGTGCCAGCAGCTTAGAGGGTAGGGTCTATGGCTACACCTTC.

The chain has TRBV10-1 and TRBJ1-2, with 7 positions matching TRBD1. Trimming cost V 6 bases and J 1 base; bases outside gene matches: 8. The V gene's germline CDR1 is WNHNN and CDR2 SYGVQD (reference sequence). The length of the CDR3 is 15 residues. The CDR3: CASSVDRILNYGYTF. CDR3 bases: TGCGCCAGCAGCGTGGACAGGATTCTTAACTATGGCTACACCTTC.

This clonotype has ten or more counts. The rearrangement uses TRBV30 and TRBJ2-2, with D possibly being TRBD1 or TRBD2 (7 bases each). The germline CDR1 and CDR2 sequences are GTSNPN and SVGIG (reference sequence). This CDR3 is built from 17 residues. Trimming pared 4 bases from V and 2 bases from J, leaving 20 bases between. The CDR3 protein is CAWTTLQGGSNTGELFF. CDR3 sequence (DNA): TGTGCCTGGACCACCCTCCAGGGGGGGAGCAACACCGGGGAGCTGTTTTTT.

In this sample, this clonotype turned up a few times. V and J are TRBV27 and TRBJ1-1; D is unresolved. With 4 bases removed from V and 0 bases from J, the gap between germline ends came to 30 bases. Germline V lookup: CDR1 MNHEY, CDR2 SMNVEV (reference sequence). The CDR3 totals 21 residues. The CDR3 DNA sequence: TGTGCCAGCAGTTGTTCTAGCGGTGTTAGGTACCTCTGGGGAATGAACACTGAAGCTTTCTTT. Translating gives CASSCSSGVRYLWGMNTEAFF.

Ten or more counts support this clonotype. The CDR3 sequence: CASSQDLRSNYGYTF. CDR3 nucleotides: TGTGCCAGCAGCCAAGATTTACGGTCTAACTATGGCTACACCTTC. The V call is TRBV3-1, the J call TRBJ1-2; D remains ambiguous. The V end lost 0 bases, the J end lost 0 bases, and 8 bases lay between the germline ends. The CDR3 runs to 15 residues. The germline CDR1 and CDR2 sequences are LGHDT and YNNKEL (reference sequence).

Here the CDR3 reads CASSQEALQGAKGYTF. The CDR3 DNA reads as TGTGCCAGCAGCCAAGAGGCCCTACAGGGGGCAAAGGGCTACACCTTC. The J gene is TRBJ1-2, the V gene TRBV3-1, with TRBD1 matching over 9 bases. Trimming took 0 bases from V and 8 from J; bases not matched to a gene: 10. The CDR3 length is 16 residues. In germline, CDR1 is LGHDT, CDR2 YNNKEL (reference sequence).

This clonotype was seen ten or more times. The chain uses TRBV2 and TRBJ2-1; D is unclear. Trimming stripped 4 bases from V and 7 bases from J, with 5 bases between. The germline V gene has CDR1 SNHLY and CDR2 FYNNEI. CDR3 size: 11 residues. CDR3 nucleotide sequence: TGTGCCAGCAGTGGGGCAAATGAGCAGTTCTTC. Protein sequence: CASSGANEQFF.

This clonotype was seen at least ten times. The rearrangement links TRBV24-1 to TRBJ2-7, with a weak D call TRBD1 (5 bases). The V and J ends lost 3 bases and 2 bases respectively, with 7 bases between them. The CDR3 consists of 13 residues. Looked up from germline, CDR1 is KGHDR and CDR2 is SFDVKD. The CDR3 protein is CATSDRTTYEQYF. In nucleotides, the CDR3 is TGTGCCACCAGTGATAGGACAACCTACGAGCAGTACTTC.

This clonotype was detected many times. The chain recombines TRBV7-9 with TRBJ2-7; D gene unclear. CDR1 is SEHNR, CDR2 FQNEAQ, per germline (reference sequence). V lost 5 bases and J lost 5, with 16 bases in between. This CDR3 is 14 amino acids long. CDR3 nucleotide sequence: TGTGCCAGCAGCCGTGCCCCTCCCTTGAACGAGCAGTACTTC. Translating it yields CASSRAPPLNEQYF.

This clonotype was counted between two and nine times. The rearrangement links TRBV7-9 to TRBJ1-6, with unresolved D. CDR3 size: 16 residues. V lost 7 bases and J lost 7, with 20 bases in between. The germline V gene encodes CDR1 SEHNR and CDR2 FQNEAQ (reference sequence). The CDR3 DNA is TGTGCCAGCACCACCAAGCCACACCTTCGGAATTCACCCCTCCACTTT. Translated, it gives CASTTKPHLRNSPLHF. Together with reference TRBV7-9 and TRBJ1-6, the CDR3 gives the full variable domain: DTGVSQNPRHKITKRGQNVTFRCDPISEHNRLYWYRQTLGQGPEFLTYFQNEAQLEKSRLLSDRFSAERPKGSFSTLEIQRTEQGDSAMYLCASTTKPHLRNSPLHFGNGTRLTVT.

This clonotype was counted many times. This chain links TRBV12-3 or TRBV12-4 with TRBJ2-1; weak D call: TRBD2 (5 bases). Trimming cost V 3 bases and J 6 bases, with 6 bases left between them. This CDR3 is 12 amino acids long. In DNA, the CDR3 is TGTGCCAGCAGTTTTGCGGGCAATGAGCAGTTCTTC. Its protein product is CASSFAGNEQFF.

This clonotype was counted only a few times. The chain uses TRBV6-1 and TRBJ1-1; the D is unclear. The CDR3 has 13 residues. Germline V gene data show CDR1 as MNHNS and CDR2 as SASEGT. V lost 10 bases and J lost 3, with 15 bases in between. The CDR3 nucleotides read TGTGCCACCCATCTAACCTCGGACACTGAAGCTTTCTTT. Protein sequence: CATHLTSDTEAFF.

This clonotype was seen many times. The rearrangement uses TRBV7-9 and TRBJ1-2; the match to TRBD1 covers 8 bases. The CDR3 is made up of 13 amino acids. Germline trimming cut 5 bases from V and 8 bases from J; bases unmatched to any gene: 7. The germline gives CDR1 SEHNR, CDR2 FQNEAQ (reference sequence). The CDR3 DNA reads as TGTGCCAGCAGCCTTCAGGGGGCGGGCGGCTACACCTTC. Translation gives CASSLQGAGGYTF.

This clonotype showed up many times. One end of the junction is discordant with germline, which a read error may explain. This chain joins TRBV14 and TRBJ2-5, with no clear D. The CDR3 runs 13 residues. The germline V gene encodes CDR1 SGHDN and CDR2 FVKESK. The CDR3 protein is CASSQRNQETQYF. CDR3 sequence (DNA): TGTGCCAGCAGCCAAAGGAACCAGGAGACCCAGTACTTC.

The rearrangement links TRBV11-1 to TRBJ2-5; 7 bases fit TRBD1. Trimming cost V 2 bases and J 5 bases; bases outside gene matches: 17. The CDR3 has 18 amino acids. Germline V gives CDR1 SGHAT, CDR2 FQDESV (reference sequence). The CDR3 DNA sequence: TGTGCCAGCAGCTTAAGAGGAGGCCAACTTAGACAGGGTGAGACCCAGTACTTC. Translation gives CASSLRGGQLRQGETQYF.

This clonotype was detected ten times or more. The V call is TRBV12-3 or TRBV12-4, the J call TRBJ2-5; possible D gene TRBD2, 5 bases. The CDR3 sequence is 16 residues long. The germline V and J ends were trimmed by 3 bases and 0 bases, with 14 bases remaining between them. The CDR3 DNA reads TGTGCCAGCAGTTTGGTGGGAGCGTCCTACCAAGAGACCCAGTACTTC. It yields the protein CASSLVGASYQETQYF.

The DNA for the CDR3 is TGCAGCGTTGAAATCGGACAGGGTTGCGGCAATCAGCCCCAGCATTTT. It translates to CSVEIGQGCGNQPQHF. This chain connects TRBV29-1 to TRBJ1-5; 8 bases are a match to TRBD1. After removal of 2 bases from V and 2 bases from J, the junction contained 8 bases not matched to a gene. Germline V gene data show CDR1 as SQVTM and CDR2 as ANQGSEA. The length of the CDR3 is 16 residues.